A selection of T cell receptor beta chains follows, all from one sample in a study of cytomegalovirus exposure and HLA in healthy donors. Sequencing was performed with immunoSEQ multiplex PCR; in TCRdb, only in-frame clones are kept and a portion is missing. The sample lists under 75,000 clones, around 96% occurring once. Input material: PBMCs. The receptors come from a woman between 18 and 30 years old in good health and CMV-seronegative. Both conserved end residues are part of each CDR3. A D gene is named only where the DNA matches it firmly. The size entry is marked missing in some rows and otherwise reads once, few, many or a size class.

TRBV7-9	-	TRBJ2-7	TRBD2	TGTGCCAGCAGCGAAGCGGGGGGCTCCTACGAGCAGTACTTC	CASSEAGGSYEQYF
TRBV28	-	TRBJ2-7	-	TGTGCCAGCAGTTTATTCACGGGGGACAGACCATCCTACGAGCAGTACTTC	CASSLFTGDRPSYEQYF
TRBV7-2	-	TRBJ1-3	-	TGTGCCAGCAGCCCCACAGGGCTCTCTGGAAACACCATATATTTT	CASSPTGLSGNTIYF
TRBV7-6	medium-sized	TRBJ1-5	-	TGTGCCAGCAGCCCGATCGGGCAGCCCCAGCATTTT	CASSPIGQPQHF
TRBV4-3	-	TRBJ2-1	TRBD2	TGCGCCAGCAGCCCGCGGACTAGCGGGAGGGGCGATGAGCAGTTCTTC	CASSPRTSGRGDEQFF
TRBV6-1	-	TRBJ2-7	TRBD1	TGTGCCAGCAGCCCCGACAGGGGGGTAGCCTACGAGCAGTACTTC	CASSPDRGVAYEQYF
TRBV28	few	TRBJ1-1	-	TGTGCCAGCAGTTGGGGGGATGGCACTGAAGCTTTCTTT	CASSWGDGTEAFF
TRBV2	-	TRBJ1-6	-	TGTGCCAGCGAGCCACCCCTCCACTTT	CASEPPLHF
TRBV7-8	-	TRBJ1-5	TRBD1	TGTGCCAGCAGCTTAACCCCCGGACAGGGGAGTTTTGGCAATCAGCCCCAGCATTTT	CASSLTPGQGSFGNQPQHF
TRBV14	-	TRBJ1-2	-	TGTGCCAGCAGCCAAGATGCGAGGGTTTGGGGCTACACCTTC	CASSQDARVWGYTF
TRBV28	-	TRBJ2-2	TRBD1	TGTGCCAGTGGCGGGACAGGGGTCACCGGGGAGCTGTTTTTT	CASGGTGVTGELFF
TRBV4-2	-	TRBJ2-3	-	TGTGCCAGCAGCCAAGAACAGGGTTGGAGTGCAGATACGCAGTATTTT	CASSQEQGWSADTQYF
TRBV7-9	-	TRBJ1-1	-	TGTGCCAGCAGCCATACCGGGACAGAAGCTTTCTTT	CASSHTGTEAFF
TRBV18	-	TRBJ1-1	-	TGTGCCAGCTCACCGGCCCGAGGGAGCCGGACTGAAGCTTTCTTT	CASSPARGSRTEAFF
TRBV11-2	-	TRBJ2-1	TRBD1	TGTGCCAGCAGCTTAGTCGGGACAGGTGAGCAGTTCTTC	CASSLVGTGEQFF
TRBV19	-	TRBJ1-1	-	TGTGCCAGTAGTATAGGTGGGGCTTGGAACACTGAAGCTTTCTTT	CASSIGGAWNTEAFF
TRBV10-3	-	TRBJ2-7	TRBD2	TGTGCCATCAGTGACCGGGCTAGCGGGGGGACCTACGAGCAGTACTTC	CAISDRASGGTYEQYF
TRBV5-6	-	TRBJ1-1	-	TGTGCCAGCAGCTTACGGGGGGACACTGAAGCTTTCTTT	CASSLRGDTEAFF
TRBV7-9	-	TRBJ2-2	-	TGTGCCAGCAGCTCCAATAGGTTGGCAGGTCCCGAAGTTTGGGAGCTGTTTTTT	CASSSNRLAGPEVWELFF
TRBV7-6	-	TRBJ2-2	TRBD2	TGTGGCAGCAGCTTTAAAGCGGGAGCGAACACCGGGGAGCTGTTTTTT	CGSSFKAGANTGELFF
TRBV6-7	-	TRBJ2-3	-	TGTGCCAGCCAAACACCCCGGCGGACAATACTTGTTGCAGATACGCAGTATTTT	CASQTPRRTILVADTQYF
TRBV11-3	-	TRBJ1-3	TRBD1	TGTGCCAGCAGCTTCGGGACAGGGGCTGGAAACACCATATATTTT	CASSFGTGAGNTIYF
TRBV7-2	-	TRBJ2-1	-	TGTGCCAGCACCCCCCTTAGGTCGGGGGAGCAGTTCTTC	CASTPLRSGEQFF
TRBV7-2	-	TRBJ2-5	-	TGTGCCAGCAGCTTCCCAAACCAAGAGACCCAGTACTTC	CASSFPNQETQYF
TRBV13	-	TRBJ1-3	-	TGTGCCAGCATCGTCCAAGGGGGAGACTCTGGAAACACCATATATTTT	CASIVQGGDSGNTIYF
TRBV18	-	TRBJ1-2	TRBD1	TGTGCCAGCTCACCCGAGGGACAGGGGTCTGGCTACACCTTC	CASSPEGQGSGYTF
TRBV30	-	TRBJ2-1	-	TGTGCCTGGAGTCCCGCCGGGGCAGGGGAGTGGGGTGAGCAGTTCTTC	CAWSPAGAGEWGEQFF
TRBV6-5	-	TRBJ1-2	-	TGTGCCAGCGGGCCAAGGCAGTCGGCCTATGGCTACACCTTC	CASGPRQSAYGYTF
TRBV7-2	-	TRBJ2-1	TRBD2	TGTGCCAGCAGCTTATACTCCCTACTAGCGGGGTACTACAATGAGCAGTTCTTC	CASSLYSLLAGYYNEQFF
TRBV18	-	TRBJ2-7	TRBD1	TGTGCCAGCTCACAAGACAGGGGTTCGGGCTCCTACGAGCAGTACTTC	CASSQDRGSGSYEQYF
TRBV5-4	once	TRBJ1-4	-	TGTGCCAGCACCACTTTGGGGGCGGAGGAGGAAAAACTGTTTTTT	CASTTLGAEEEKLFF
TRBV9	-	TRBJ2-1	-	TGTGCCAGCAGCGCCCGACAGGCCAACAATGAGCAGTTCTTC	CASSARQANNEQFF
TRBV10-3	-	TRBJ2-5	TRBD2	TGTGCCATCAGTGAGTGGGTAGCGGGAGCGGAGACCCAGTACTTC	CAISEWVAGAETQYF
TRBV27	-	TRBJ2-7	TRBD2	TGTGCCAGCAGTTTACTAGCGGGCGAGCAGTACTTC	CASSLLAGEQYF
TRBV9	-	TRBJ2-5	-	TGTGCCAGCAGCGTCGATGAGGGAAAGACCCAGTACTTC	CASSVDEGKTQYF
TRBV18	-	TRBJ1-2	-	TGTGCCAGCTCACCACCGGTGGAATGGAGCAGTGGCTACACCTTC	CASSPPVEWSSGYTF
TRBV19	-	TRBJ1-4	-	TGTGCCACCACTCCCCAACCGGGGGGAAAACTGTTTTTT	CATTPQPGGKLFF
TRBV10-3	-	TRBJ2-4	-	TGTGCCATCAGTGAGGGGCAGAGAAAAAACATTCAGTACTTC	CAISEGQRKNIQYF
TRBV27	-	TRBJ1-5	-	TGTGCCAGCAGTCCCACAGGGCTGGCCCCTTATAGCAATCAGCCCCAGCATTTT	CASSPTGLAPYSNQPQHF
TRBV4-3	-	TRBJ2-1	TRBD2	TGCGCCAGCAGCCTACACCCGGGACTAACGTCATCTAACCAGCAGTTCTTC	CASSLHPGLTSSNQQFF
TRBV29-1	-	TRBJ2-2	-	TGCAGCGTTGGTGACAGATTATTGGGGAACACCGGGGAGCTGTTTTTT	CSVGDRLLGNTGELFF
TRBV2	-	TRBJ2-1	-	TGTGCCAGCAGACCTACGGACAACAATGAGCAGTTCTTC	CASRPTDNNEQFF